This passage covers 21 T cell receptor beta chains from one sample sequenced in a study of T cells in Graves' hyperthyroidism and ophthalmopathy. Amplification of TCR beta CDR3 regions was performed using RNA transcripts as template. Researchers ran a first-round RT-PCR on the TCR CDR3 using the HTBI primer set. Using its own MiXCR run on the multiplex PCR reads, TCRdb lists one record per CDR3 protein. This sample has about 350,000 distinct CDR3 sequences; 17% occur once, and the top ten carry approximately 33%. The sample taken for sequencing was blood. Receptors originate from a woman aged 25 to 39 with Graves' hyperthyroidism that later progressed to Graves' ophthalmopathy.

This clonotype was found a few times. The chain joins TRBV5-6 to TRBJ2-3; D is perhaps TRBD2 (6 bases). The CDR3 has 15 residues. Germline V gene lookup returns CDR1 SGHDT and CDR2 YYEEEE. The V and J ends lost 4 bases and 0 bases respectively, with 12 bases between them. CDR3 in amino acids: CASSKGLGSTDTQYF. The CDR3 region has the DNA TGTGCCAGCAGCAAGGGACTGGGAAGCACAGATACGCAGTATTTT.

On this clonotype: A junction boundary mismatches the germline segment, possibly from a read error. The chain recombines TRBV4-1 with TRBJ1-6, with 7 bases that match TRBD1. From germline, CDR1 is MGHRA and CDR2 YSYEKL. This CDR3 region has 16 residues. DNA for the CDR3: TGCGCCAGCAACCAAGGACATACAGGGGATAATTCACCCCTCCACTTT. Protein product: CASNQGHTGDNSPLHF.

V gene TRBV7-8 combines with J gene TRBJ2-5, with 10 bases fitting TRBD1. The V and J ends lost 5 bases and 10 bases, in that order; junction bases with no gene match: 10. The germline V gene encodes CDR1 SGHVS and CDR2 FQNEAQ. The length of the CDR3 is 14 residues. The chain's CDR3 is CASSRDRGQEGQYF. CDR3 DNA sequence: TGTGCCAGCAGCCGGGACAGGGGCCAAGAAGGCCAGTACTTC.

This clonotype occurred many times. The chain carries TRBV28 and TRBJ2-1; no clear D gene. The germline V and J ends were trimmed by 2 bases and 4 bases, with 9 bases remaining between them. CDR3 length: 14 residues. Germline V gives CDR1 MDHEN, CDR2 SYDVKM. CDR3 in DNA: TGTGCCAGCAGTTTACTTACTGAATACAATGAGCAGTTCTTC. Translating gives CASSLLTEYNEQFF.

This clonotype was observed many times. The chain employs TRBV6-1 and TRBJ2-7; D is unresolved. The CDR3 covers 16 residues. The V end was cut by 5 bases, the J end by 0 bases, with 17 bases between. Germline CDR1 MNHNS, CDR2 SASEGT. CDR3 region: CASSHGLTATSYEQYF. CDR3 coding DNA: TGTGCCAGCAGTCACGGGCTCACAGCGACCTCCTACGAGCAGTACTTC.

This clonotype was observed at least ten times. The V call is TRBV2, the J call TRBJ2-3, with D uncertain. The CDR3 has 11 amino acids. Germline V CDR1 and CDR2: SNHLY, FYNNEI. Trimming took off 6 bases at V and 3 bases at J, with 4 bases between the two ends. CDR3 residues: CASRTTDTQYF. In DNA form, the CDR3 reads TGTGCCAGCAGGACTACAGATACGCAGTATTTT. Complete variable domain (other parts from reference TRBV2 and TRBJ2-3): EPEVTQTPSHQVTQMGQEVILRCVPISNHLYFYWYRQILGQKVEFLVSFYNNEISEKSEIFDDQFSVERPDGSNFTLKIRSTKLEDSAMYFCASRTTDTQYFGPGTRLTVL.

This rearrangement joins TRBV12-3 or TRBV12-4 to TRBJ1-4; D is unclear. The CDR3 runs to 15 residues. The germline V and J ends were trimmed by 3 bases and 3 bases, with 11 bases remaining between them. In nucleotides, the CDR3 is TGTGCCAGCAGTTTTTCCACGGCAGCTAATGAAAAACTGTTTTTT. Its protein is CASSFSTAANEKLFF.

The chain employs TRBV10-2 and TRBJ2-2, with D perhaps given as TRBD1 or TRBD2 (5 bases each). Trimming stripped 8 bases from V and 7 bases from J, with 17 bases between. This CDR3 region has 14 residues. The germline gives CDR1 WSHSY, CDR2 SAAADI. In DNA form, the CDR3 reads TGCGCCAGCGACCGGGGCGGTCAGGGCGGGGAGCTGTTTTTT. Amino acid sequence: CASDRGGQGGELFF.

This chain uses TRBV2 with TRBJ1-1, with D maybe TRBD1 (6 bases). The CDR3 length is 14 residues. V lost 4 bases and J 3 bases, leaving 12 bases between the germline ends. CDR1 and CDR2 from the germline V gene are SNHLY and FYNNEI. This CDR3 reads CASSVWGPDTEAFF. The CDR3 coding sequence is TGTGCCAGCAGTGTTTGGGGGCCGGACACTGAAGCTTTCTTT.

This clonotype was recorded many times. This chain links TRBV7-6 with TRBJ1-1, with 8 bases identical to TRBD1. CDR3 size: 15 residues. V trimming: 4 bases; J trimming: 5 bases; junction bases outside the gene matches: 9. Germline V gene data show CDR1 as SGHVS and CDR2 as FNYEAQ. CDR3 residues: CASSSIETGVTEAFF. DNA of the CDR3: TGTGCCAGCAGCTCGATTGAGACAGGGGTGACTGAAGCTTTCTTT.

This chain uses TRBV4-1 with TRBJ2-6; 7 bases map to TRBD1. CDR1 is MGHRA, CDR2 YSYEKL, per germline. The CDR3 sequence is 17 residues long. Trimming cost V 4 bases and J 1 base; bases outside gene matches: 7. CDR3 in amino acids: CASSPTVRGSGANVLTF. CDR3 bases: TGCGCCAGCAGCCCGACGGTCAGGGGGTCTGGGGCCAACGTCCTGACTTTC.

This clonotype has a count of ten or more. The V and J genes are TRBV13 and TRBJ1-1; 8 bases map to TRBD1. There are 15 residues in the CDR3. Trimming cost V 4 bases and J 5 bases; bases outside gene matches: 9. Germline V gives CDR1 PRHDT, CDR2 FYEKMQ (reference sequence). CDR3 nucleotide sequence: TGTGCCAGCAGCTCAACCAGCAACAGGGGGACTGAAGCTTTCTTT. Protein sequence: CASSSTSNRGTEAFF.

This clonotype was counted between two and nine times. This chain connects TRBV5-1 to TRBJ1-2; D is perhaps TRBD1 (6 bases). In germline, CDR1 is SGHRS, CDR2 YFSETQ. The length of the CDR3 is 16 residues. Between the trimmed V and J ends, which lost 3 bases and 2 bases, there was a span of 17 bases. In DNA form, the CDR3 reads TGCGCCAGCAGCTCCCCAGCCACAGGGCCCAACTATGGCTACACCTTC. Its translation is CASSSPATGPNYGYTF.

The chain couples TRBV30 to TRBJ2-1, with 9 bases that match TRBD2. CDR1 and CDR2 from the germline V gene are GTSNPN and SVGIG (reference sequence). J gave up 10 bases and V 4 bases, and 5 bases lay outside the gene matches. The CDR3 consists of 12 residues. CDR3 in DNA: TGTGCCTGGAAGGCGGGAGGGCCCGAGCAGTTCTTC. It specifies CAWKAGGPEQFF.

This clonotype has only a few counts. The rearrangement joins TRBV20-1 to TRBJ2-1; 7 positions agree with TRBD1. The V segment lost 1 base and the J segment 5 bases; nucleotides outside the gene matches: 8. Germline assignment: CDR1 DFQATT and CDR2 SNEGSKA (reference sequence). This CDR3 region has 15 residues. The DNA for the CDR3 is TGCAGTGCTAGAGTCGATGACAGGGTCGACAATGAGCAGTTCTTC. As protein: CSARVDDRVDNEQFF.

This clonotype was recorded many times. The CDR3: CATSRDHPGVTEAFF. CDR3 sequence (DNA): TGTGCCACCAGCAGAGATCACCCGGGGGTCACTGAAGCTTTCTTT. The V gene is TRBV15, the J gene TRBJ1-1; possibly TRBD1 for D (5 bases). The CDR3 is 15 residues long. In germline, CDR1 is LNHNV, CDR2 YYDKDF (reference sequence). Trimming shortened V by 0 bases and J by 4 bases, and 12 bases separated the two germline ends. Complete variable domain (other parts from reference TRBV15 and TRBJ1-1): DAMVIQNPRYQVTQFGKPVTLSCSQTLNHNVMYWYQQKSSQAPKLLFHYYDKDFNNEADTPDNFQSRRPNTSFCFLDIRSPGLGDTAMYLCATSRDHPGVTEAFFGQGTRLTVV.

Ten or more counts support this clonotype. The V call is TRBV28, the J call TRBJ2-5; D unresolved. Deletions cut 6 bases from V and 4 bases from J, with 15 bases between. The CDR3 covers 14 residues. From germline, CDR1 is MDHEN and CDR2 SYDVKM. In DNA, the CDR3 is TGTGCCAGCAGGATGCTAGGACGAGGAGAGACCCAGTACTTC. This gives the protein CASRMLGRGETQYF.

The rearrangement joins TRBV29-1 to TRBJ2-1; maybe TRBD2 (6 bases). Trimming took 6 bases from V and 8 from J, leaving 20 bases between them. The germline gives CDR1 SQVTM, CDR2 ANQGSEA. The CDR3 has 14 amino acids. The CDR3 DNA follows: TGCAGCGTCAATGGGCTAGGAGGGTCGGATGAGCAGTTCTTC. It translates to CSVNGLGGSDEQFF.

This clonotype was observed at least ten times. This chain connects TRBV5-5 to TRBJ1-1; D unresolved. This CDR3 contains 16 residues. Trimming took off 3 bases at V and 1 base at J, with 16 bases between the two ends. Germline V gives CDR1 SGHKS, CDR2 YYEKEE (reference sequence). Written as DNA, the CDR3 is TGTGCCAGCAGCTATCTCTTTAGACATCGGAACACTGAAGCTTTCTTT. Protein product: CASSYLFRHRNTEAFF. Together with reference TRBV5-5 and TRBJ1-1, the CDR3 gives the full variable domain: DAGVTQSPTHLIKTRGQQVTLRCSPISGHKSVSWYQQVLGQGPQFIFQYYEKEERGRGNFPDRFSARQFPNYSSELNVNALLLGDSALYLCASSYLFRHRNTEAFFGQGTRLTVV.

The CDR3 region has the DNA TGTGCCAGCTCGCTACTTCCGGGGGATACGCAGTATTTT. Its translation is CASSLLPGDTQYF. V gene TRBV18 combines with J gene TRBJ2-3; D is possibly TRBD2 (5 bases). Germline CDR1 reads KGHSH; CDR2 reads LQKENI. The CDR3 runs 13 residues. Trimming took 6 bases from V and 6 from J, leaving 13 bases between them.

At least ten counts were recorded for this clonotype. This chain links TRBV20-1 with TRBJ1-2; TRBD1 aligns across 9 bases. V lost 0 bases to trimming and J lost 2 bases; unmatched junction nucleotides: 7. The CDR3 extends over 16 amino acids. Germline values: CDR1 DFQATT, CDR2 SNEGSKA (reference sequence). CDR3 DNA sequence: TGCAGTGCTAGAGATCTTAGACAGGGGGGCAACTATGGCTACACCTTC. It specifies CSARDLRQGGNYGYTF.